This TCR beta chain originates from a study of shared clonotypes between healthy human individuals. In the study overall: Researchers assigned three CD4 naive, three CD4 memory, two CD8 naive and one CD8 memory plate to each donor.

Naive CD8 populations comprised CD45RO-negative cells positively selected for CCR7, excluding terminally differentiated effector memory CD45RA+ cells. Germline V gene sequence: CDR1 LNHNV, CDR2 YYDKDF (reference sequence). The CDR3 sequence runs 13 residues, both termini included. General study points: In several donors, around 4.8% of naive CD4 clonotypes appeared in common. All-four-donor shared clonotypes had higher generation probabilities than non-shared clonotypes did.

The DNA input per sorted-subset replicate PCR was roughly 210 ng, corresponding to roughly 31,000 T cell genomes. Profiling relied on immunoSEQ multiplex PCR, and the TCRdb table lists in-frame clones only, not all of them. The table lists nearly 2 million clones, roughly 94% of them singletons, with 0.9% to 1.5% in the top ten. This clone is a singleton in its sample. As yet, its antigen is unknown. It is unclear where the CDR3 begins or ends on the DNA, so no DNA is shown, and the CDR3 is as TCRdb lists it. This TCR was recovered from a man between 18 and 35 years old in good health. Sequenced: naive CD8+ T cells sorted from blood. The chain combines TRBV15 with TRBJ1-5. The CDR3 loop reads CATSTSGNQPQHF.